The count of the clone carrying this T cell receptor (beta chain) is one. V was pared by 3 bases and J by 3 bases, with 8 bases between. Germline loops: CDR1 MNHEY, CDR2 SVGAGI. This CDR3 has 13 amino acids. The data were taken from a study of control samples from healthy donors and cancer patients. Assay: immunoSEQ multiplex PCR; the TCRdb copy retains only in-frame clones and omits some. Of about 120,000 clones listed, approximately 87% are singletons. The receptor comes from a man younger than 40 in good health. The V gene is TRBV6-5, the J gene TRBJ2-5, with D maybe TRBD2 (6 bases). The sample taken for sequencing was blood. The CDR3 here is CASSYRGKETQYF. The DNA for the CDR3 is TGTGCCAGCAGTTATCGGGGGAAAGAGACCCAGTACTTC.